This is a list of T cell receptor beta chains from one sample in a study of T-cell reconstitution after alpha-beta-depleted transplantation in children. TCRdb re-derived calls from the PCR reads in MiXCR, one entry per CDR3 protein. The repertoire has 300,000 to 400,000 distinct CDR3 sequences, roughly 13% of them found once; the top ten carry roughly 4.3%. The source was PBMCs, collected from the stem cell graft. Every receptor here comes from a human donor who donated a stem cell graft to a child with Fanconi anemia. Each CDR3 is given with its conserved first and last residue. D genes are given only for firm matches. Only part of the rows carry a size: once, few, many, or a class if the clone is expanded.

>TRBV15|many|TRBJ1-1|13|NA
CATSRDMDTEAFF
TGTGCCACCAGCAGAGATATGGACACTGAAGCTTTCTTT
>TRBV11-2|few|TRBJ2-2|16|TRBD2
CASSSRGGGYTGELFF
TGTGCCAGCAGCTCCAGGGGCGGGGGGTACACCGGGGAGCTGTTTTTT
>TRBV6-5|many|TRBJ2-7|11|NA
CATRGTYEQYF
TGTGCCACCCGAGGGACCTACGAGCAGTACTTC
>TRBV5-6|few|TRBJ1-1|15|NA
CASSSPRQPNTEAFF
TGTGCCAGCAGCTCGCCTCGGCAGCCGAACACTGAAGCTTTCTTT
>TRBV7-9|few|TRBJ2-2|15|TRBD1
CASRSRDRDTGELFF
TGTGCCAGCAGATCGAGAGACAGGGACACCGGGGAGCTGTTTTTT
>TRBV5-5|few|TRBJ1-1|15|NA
CASTEDYRFGEGRFF
TGTGCCAGCACCGAGGATTATCGGTTCGGTGAAGGGCGGTTCTTT
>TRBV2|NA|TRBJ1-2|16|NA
CASRGVTDSSAGGYTF
TGTGCCAGCAGGGGGGTAACGGACAGTTCGGCGGGAGGCTACACCTTC
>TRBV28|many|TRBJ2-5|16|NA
CASCPRRGGGQETQYF
TGTGCCAGCTGTCCGAGGCGAGGAGGGGGACAAGAGACCCAGTACTTC
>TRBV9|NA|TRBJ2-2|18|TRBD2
CASSVMAGGYANTGELFF
TGTGCCAGCAGCGTAATGGCGGGGGGCTACGCGAACACCGGGGAGCTGTTTTTT
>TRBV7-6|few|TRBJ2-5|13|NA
CASNEGGRETQYF
TGTGCCAGCAATGAGGGGGGTCGAGAGACCCAGTACTTC
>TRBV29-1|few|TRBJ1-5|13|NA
CSVKQGSNQPQHF
TGCAGCGTTAAACAGGGCAGCAATCAGCCCCAGCATTTT
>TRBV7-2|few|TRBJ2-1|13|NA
CASSRPPGNEQFF
TGTGCCAGCAGCAGACCCCCCGGCAATGAGCAGTTCTTC
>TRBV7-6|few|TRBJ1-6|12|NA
CASSEGNSPLHF
TGTGCCAGCAGCGAGGGGAATTCACCCCTCCACTTT
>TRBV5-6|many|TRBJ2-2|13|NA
CASSLVQGGELFF
TGTGCCAGCAGCTTGGTACAGGGCGGGGAGCTGTTTTTT
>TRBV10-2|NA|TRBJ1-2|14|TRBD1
CATTPGQGFYGYTF
TGCGCCACCACTCCGGGACAGGGATTTTATGGCTACACCTTC
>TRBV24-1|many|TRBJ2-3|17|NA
CATSDLNSHTSTDTQYF
TGTGCCACCAGTGATCTTAACAGCCACACTAGCACAGATACGCAGTATTTT
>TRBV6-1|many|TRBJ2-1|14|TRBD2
CAARSSGGDNEQFF
TGTGCCGCGCGAAGTAGCGGGGGGGACAATGAGCAGTTCTTC
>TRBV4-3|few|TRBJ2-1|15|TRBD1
CASSLGTGWDNEQFF
TGCGCCAGCAGCCTTGGGACAGGGTGGGACAATGAGCAGTTCTTC
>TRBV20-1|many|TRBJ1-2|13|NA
CSAPVKGDAGYTF
TGCAGTGCCCCAGTAAAGGGGGACGCGGGCTACACCTTC
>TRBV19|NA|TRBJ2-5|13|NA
CASSTGPTGTQYF
TGTGCCAGTAGTACGGGCCCGACTGGGACCCAGTACTTC
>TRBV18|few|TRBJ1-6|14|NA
CASSQSTEYSPLHF
TGTGCCAGCTCCCAATCGACGGAATATTCACCCCTCCACTTT
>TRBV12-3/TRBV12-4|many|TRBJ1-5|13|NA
CASSPRVQQPQHF
TGTGCCAGCAGTCCCAGGGTCCAACAGCCCCAGCATTTT
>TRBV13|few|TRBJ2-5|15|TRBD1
CASSLQGASLGTQYF
TGTGCCAGCAGCCTCCAGGGGGCGAGTTTAGGGACCCAGTACTTC
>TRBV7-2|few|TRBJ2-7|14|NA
CASSLEARSYEQYF
TGTGCCAGCAGCTTAGAAGCCAGAAGCTACGAGCAGTACTTC
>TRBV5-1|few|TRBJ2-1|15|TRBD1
CASSEQGAAVDEQFF
TGCGCCAGCAGCGAACAGGGGGCGGCGGTTGATGAGCAGTTCTTC
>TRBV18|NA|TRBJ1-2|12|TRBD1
CASADRVYGYTF
TGTGCCAGCGCCGACAGGGTGTATGGCTACACCTTC
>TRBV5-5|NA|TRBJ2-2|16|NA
CASSLEGGANTGELFF
TGTGCCAGCAGCTTGGAGGGGGGGGCGAACACCGGGGAGCTGTTTTTT
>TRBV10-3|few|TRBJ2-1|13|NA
CAITPDRLNEQFF
TGTGCCATCACCCCAGACAGACTCAATGAGCAGTTCTTC
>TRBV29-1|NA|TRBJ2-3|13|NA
CSVRRGSADTQYF
TGCAGCGTGCGGCGGGGCTCTGCAGATACGCAGTATTTT
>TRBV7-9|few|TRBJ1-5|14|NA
CASSSLDPNQPQHF
TGTGCCAGCAGCTCCTTGGACCCTAATCAGCCCCAGCATTTT
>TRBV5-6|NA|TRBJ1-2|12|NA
CASSLVSVGYTF
TGTGCCAGCAGCTTGGTGTCGGTGGGCTACACCTTC
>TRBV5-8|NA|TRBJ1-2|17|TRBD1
CASSLKDGLGGRSGYTF
TGTGCCAGCAGCTTAAAAGATGGATTAGGGGGCAGGAGTGGCTACACCTTC
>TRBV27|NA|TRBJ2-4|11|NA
CASSPRRVGYF
TGTGCCAGCAGCCCCAGGAGGGTGGGGTACTTC
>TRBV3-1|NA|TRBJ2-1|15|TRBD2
CASSQMGGGYNEQFF
TGTGCCAGCAGCCAGATGGGGGGGGGATACAATGAGCAGTTCTTC
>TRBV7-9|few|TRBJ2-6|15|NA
CASTGDTSGANVLTF
TGTGCCAGCACAGGCGATACCTCTGGGGCCAACGTCCTGACTTTC
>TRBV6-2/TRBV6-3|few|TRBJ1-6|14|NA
CASTNPAKNSPLHF
TGTGCCAGCACCAACCCAGCCAAGAATTCACCCCTCCACTTT
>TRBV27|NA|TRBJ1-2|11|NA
CASREVYGYTF
TGTGCCAGCAGGGAAGTCTATGGCTACACCTTC
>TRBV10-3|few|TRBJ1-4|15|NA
CAISDREGAGEKLFF
TGTGCCATCAGTGATCGAGAGGGAGCGGGAGAAAAACTGTTTTTT
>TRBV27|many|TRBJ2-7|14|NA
CASSQLDGAYEQYF
TGTGCCAGCAGTCAACTGGATGGAGCCTACGAGCAGTACTTC
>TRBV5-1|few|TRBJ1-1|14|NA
CASSLLGQGFEAFF
TGCGCCAGCAGCTTGTTGGGACAAGGCTTTGAAGCTTTCTTT
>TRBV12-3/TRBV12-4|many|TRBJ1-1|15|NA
CASSPGAGWNTEAFF
TGTGCCAGCAGTCCTGGGGCAGGATGGAACACTGAAGCTTTCTTT
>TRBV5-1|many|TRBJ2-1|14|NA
CASSLGPGDDEQFF
TGCGCCAGCAGCTTGGGGCCCGGGGACGATGAGCAGTTCTTC
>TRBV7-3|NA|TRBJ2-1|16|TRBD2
CASSLNAGGTYNEQFF
TGTGCCAGCAGCTTAAATGCGGGGGGTACTTACAATGAGCAGTTCTTC
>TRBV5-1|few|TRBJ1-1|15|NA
CASSLAQAMNTEAFF
TGCGCCAGCAGCTTGGCACAGGCCATGAACACTGAAGCTTTCTTT
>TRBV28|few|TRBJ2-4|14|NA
CASSPPGAKNIQYF
TGTGCCAGCAGTCCCCCGGGGGCCAAAAACATTCAGTACTTC
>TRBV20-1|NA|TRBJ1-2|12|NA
CSANTGIYGYTF
TGCAGTGCTAACACAGGGATCTATGGCTACACCTTC
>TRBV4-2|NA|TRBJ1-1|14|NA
CASSQYALNTEAFF
TGTGCCAGCAGCCAGTACGCCCTGAACACTGAAGCTTTCTTT
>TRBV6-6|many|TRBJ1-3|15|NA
CASSSTQSRGNTIYF
TGTGCCAGCAGCTCGACTCAATCGCGGGGAAACACCATATATTTT
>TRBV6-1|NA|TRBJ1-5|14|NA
CATPQAKCHQPQHF
TGTGCCACTCCCCAGGCGAAGTGCCATCAGCCCCAGCATTTT
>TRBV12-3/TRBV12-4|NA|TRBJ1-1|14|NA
CASSPEVFVTEAFF
TGTGCCAGCAGCCCAGAGGTTTTTGTAACTGAAGCTTTCTTT
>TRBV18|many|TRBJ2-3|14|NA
CASSLGATGDTQYF
TGTGCCAGCTCACTCGGGGCTACGGGGGATACGCAGTATTTT
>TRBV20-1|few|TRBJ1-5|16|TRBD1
CSASALGTVGNQPQHF
TGCAGTGCTAGTGCTCTGGGGACAGTAGGCAATCAGCCCCAGCATTTT
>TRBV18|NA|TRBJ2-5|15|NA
CASSFPTASQETQYF
TGTGCCAGCTCATTCCCGACAGCCTCACAAGAGACCCAGTACTTC
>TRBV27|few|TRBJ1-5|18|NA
CASSLSFGGIPINQPQHF
TGTGCCAGCAGTTTATCCTTCGGGGGGATTCCTATAAATCAGCCCCAGCATTTT
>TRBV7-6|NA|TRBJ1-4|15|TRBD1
CASSPGTGVFEKLFF
TGTGCCAGCAGCCCAGGGACAGGGGTCTTTGAAAAACTGTTTTTT
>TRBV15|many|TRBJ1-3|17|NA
CATSRDLRTSGGNTIYF
TGTGCCACCAGCAGAGATCTAAGGACTTCAGGCGGAAACACCATATATTTT
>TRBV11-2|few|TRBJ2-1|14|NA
CASSPLGAGNEQFF
TGTGCCAGCAGCCCTTTGGGGGCCGGTAATGAGCAGTTCTTC
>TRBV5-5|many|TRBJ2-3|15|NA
CASSLVGAGADTQYF
TGTGCCAGCAGCTTGGTAGGGGCAGGCGCAGATACGCAGTATTTT
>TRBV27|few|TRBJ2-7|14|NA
CASSPKTRPYEQYF
TGTGCCAGCAGTCCTAAAACGCGACCCTACGAGCAGTACTTC